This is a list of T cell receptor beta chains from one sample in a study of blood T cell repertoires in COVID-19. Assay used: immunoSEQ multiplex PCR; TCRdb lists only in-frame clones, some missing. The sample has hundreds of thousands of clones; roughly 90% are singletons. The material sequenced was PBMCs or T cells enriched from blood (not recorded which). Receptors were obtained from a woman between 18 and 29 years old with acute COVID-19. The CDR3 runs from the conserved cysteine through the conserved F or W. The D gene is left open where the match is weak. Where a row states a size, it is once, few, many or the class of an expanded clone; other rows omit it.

CDR3 protein: CASSPGTSGSDEQYF; CDR3 DNA: TGTGCCAGCAGCCCCGGGACTAGCGGGAGCGACGAGCAGTACTTC; J gene: TRBJ2-7; CDR3 length: 15; D gene: TRBD2; clone size: once; V gene: TRBV7-9
CDR3 protein: CASRRDRGPGNEQFF; CDR3 DNA: TGTGCCAGCAGAAGGGACAGGGGGCCCGGCAATGAGCAGTTCTTC; J gene: TRBJ2-1; CDR3 length: 15; D gene: TRBD1; clone size: .; V gene: TRBV6-6
CDR3 protein: CASSQGEDTQYF; CDR3 DNA: TGTGCCAGCAGTCAAGGGGAAGATACGCAGTATTTT; J gene: TRBJ2-3; CDR3 length: 12; D gene: .; clone size: .; V gene: TRBV12-3/TRBV12-4
CDR3 protein: CASSSLSGASPYEQYF; CDR3 DNA: TGTGCCAGCAGCTCCCTTAGCGGGGCCTCCCCCTACGAGCAGTACTTC; J gene: TRBJ2-7; CDR3 length: 16; D gene: TRBD2; clone size: .; V gene: TRBV7-2
CDR3 protein: CASSITRQGTRRTDTQYF; CDR3 DNA: TGTGCCAGTAGTATTACCCGACAGGGAACCCGCCGCACAGATACGCAGTATTTT; J gene: TRBJ2-3; CDR3 length: 18; D gene: TRBD1; clone size: .; V gene: TRBV19
CDR3 protein: CASSKTQRTYEQYF; CDR3 DNA: TGTGCCAGCAGCAAAACTCAGAGGACCTACGAGCAGTACTTC; J gene: TRBJ2-7; CDR3 length: 14; D gene: .; clone size: .; V gene: TRBV21-1
CDR3 protein: CASRPGTPAVPQHF; CDR3 DNA: TGTGCCAGCAGACCCGGGACACCCGCCGTACCCCAGCATTTT; J gene: TRBJ1-5; CDR3 length: 14; D gene: .; clone size: .; V gene: TRBV28
CDR3 protein: CASSFLRSGQGTRFEKLFF; CDR3 DNA: TGTGCCAGCAGTTTTCTCCGATCGGGACAGGGGACGAGGTTTGAAAAACTGTTTTTT; J gene: TRBJ1-4; CDR3 length: 19; D gene: TRBD1; clone size: .; V gene: TRBV27
CDR3 protein: CASRGGRAPKLYF; CDR3 DNA: TGTGCCAGCAGGGGGGGTCGGGCCCCCAAGCTGTACTTC; J gene: TRBJ2-7; CDR3 length: 13; D gene: .; clone size: .; V gene: TRBV5-6
CDR3 protein: CATSRGGGGTTYEQYF; CDR3 DNA: TGTGCCACCAGCAGAGGCGGTGGAGGGACTACCTACGAGCAGTACTTC; J gene: TRBJ2-7; CDR3 length: 16; D gene: TRBD2; clone size: .; V gene: TRBV15
CDR3 protein: CASSRYRLAGSTDTQYF; CDR3 DNA: TGTGCCAGCAGCCGATACCGACTAGCGGGGAGCACAGATACGCAGTATTTT; J gene: TRBJ2-3; CDR3 length: 17; D gene: TRBD2; clone size: .; V gene: TRBV3-1/TRBV3-2
CDR3 protein: CASSLGPDGNYGYTF; CDR3 DNA: TGTGCCAGCAGCTTGGGTCCAGATGGCAACTATGGCTACACCTTC; J gene: TRBJ1-2; CDR3 length: 15; D gene: .; clone size: .; V gene: TRBV5-5
CDR3 protein: CATSRGITTAATGYTF; CDR3 DNA: TGTGCCACCAGCAGAGGTATCACTACGGCTGCCACTGGCTACACCTTC; J gene: TRBJ1-2; CDR3 length: 16; D gene: .; clone size: .; V gene: TRBV15
CDR3 protein: CASSLYTGGLSPLHF; CDR3 DNA: TGCGCCAGCAGCTTGTATACAGGGGGCCTTTCACCCCTCCACTTT; J gene: TRBJ1-6; CDR3 length: 15; D gene: TRBD1; clone size: .; V gene: TRBV5-1
CDR3 protein: CASSITGTSYEQYF; CDR3 DNA: TGTGCCAGCAGTATTACCGGGACTAGCTACGAGCAGTACTTC; J gene: TRBJ2-7; CDR3 length: 14; D gene: TRBD2; clone size: .; V gene: TRBV2
CDR3 protein: CASRKLSTDTQYF; CDR3 DNA: TGTGCCAGCAGAAAACTCAGCACAGATACGCAGTATTTT; J gene: TRBJ2-3; CDR3 length: 13; D gene: .; clone size: .; V gene: TRBV12-3/TRBV12-4
CDR3 protein: CASQSADRHNEQFF; CDR3 DNA: TGTGCCAGTCAGTCGGCGGACAGACACAATGAGCAGTTCTTC; J gene: TRBJ2-1; CDR3 length: 14; D gene: .; clone size: .; V gene: TRBV6-5
CDR3 protein: CASSPPSVADTQYF; CDR3 DNA: TGTGCCAGCTCACCACCTAGCGTCGCCGATACGCAGTATTTT; J gene: TRBJ2-3; CDR3 length: 14; D gene: .; clone size: once; V gene: TRBV18
CDR3 protein: CASSEGVAGAEQYF; CDR3 DNA: TGCGCCAGCAGTGAGGGAGTAGCGGGAGCGGAGCAGTACTTC; J gene: TRBJ2-7; CDR3 length: 14; D gene: TRBD2; clone size: .; V gene: TRBV10-2
CDR3 protein: CASSQGSGIYNEQFF; CDR3 DNA: TGCGCCAGCAGCCAAGGATCAGGGATATACAATGAGCAGTTCTTC; J gene: TRBJ2-1; CDR3 length: 15; D gene: .; clone size: .; V gene: TRBV4-3
CDR3 protein: CASSFLVSRLFF; CDR3 DNA: TGTGCCAGCAGTTTTTTGGTCAGTCGTTTGTTCTTC; J gene: TRBJ2-1; CDR3 length: 12; D gene: .; clone size: .; V gene: TRBV12-3/TRBV12-4
CDR3 protein: CAIRAIPGAGANVLTF; CDR3 DNA: TGTGCCATCAGAGCTATCCCAGGGGCTGGGGCCAACGTCCTGACTTTC; J gene: TRBJ2-6; CDR3 length: 16; D gene: .; clone size: .; V gene: TRBV10-3
CDR3 protein: CASSLNPPGRGTDTQYF; CDR3 DNA: TGCGCCAGCAGCTTGAACCCCCCCGGGAGGGGGACAGATACGCAGTATTTT; J gene: TRBJ2-3; CDR3 length: 17; D gene: TRBD2; clone size: .; V gene: TRBV5-1
CDR3 protein: CASSPDRAPNTGELFF; CDR3 DNA: TGTGCCAGCTCACCAGACAGGGCACCGAACACCGGGGAGCTGTTTTTT; J gene: TRBJ2-2; CDR3 length: 16; D gene: TRBD1; clone size: .; V gene: TRBV18
CDR3 protein: CASRRTGPQHF; CDR3 DNA: TGTGCCAGCAGACGGACAGGCCCACAGCATTTT; J gene: TRBJ1-5; CDR3 length: 11; D gene: TRBD1; clone size: .; V gene: TRBV6-5
CDR3 protein: CASSLGLAGGASTDTQYF; CDR3 DNA: TGTGCCAGCAGCCTGGGACTAGCGGGAGGAGCTAGCACAGATACGCAGTATTTT; J gene: TRBJ2-3; CDR3 length: 18; D gene: TRBD2; clone size: .; V gene: TRBV11-3
CDR3 protein: CSASGNRDNQPQHF; CDR3 DNA: TGCAGTGCTAGTGGTAACAGGGACAATCAGCCCCAGCATTTT; J gene: TRBJ1-5; CDR3 length: 14; D gene: .; clone size: once; V gene: TRBV20-1
CDR3 protein: CASSQDQAGGPRSNTEAFF; CDR3 DNA: TGTGCCAGCAGCCAAGACCAGGCCGGGGGGCCCCGATCGAACACTGAAGCTTTCTTT; J gene: TRBJ1-1; CDR3 length: 19; D gene: .; clone size: once; V gene: TRBV3-1/TRBV3-2
CDR3 protein: CASKAGGTEAFF; CDR3 DNA: TGTGCCAGCAAAGCAGGGGGCACTGAAGCTTTCTTT; J gene: TRBJ1-1; CDR3 length: 12; D gene: TRBD1; clone size: .; V gene: TRBV18
CDR3 protein: CASSFSGANQPQHF; CDR3 DNA: TGTGCCAGCAGTTTTAGTGGAGCCAATCAGCCCCAGCATTTT; J gene: TRBJ1-5; CDR3 length: 14; D gene: .; clone size: .; V gene: TRBV28
CDR3 protein: CASSQPTGALSGANVLTF; CDR3 DNA: TGCGCCAGCAGCCAACCGACAGGGGCACTCTCTGGGGCCAACGTCCTGACTTTC; J gene: TRBJ2-6; CDR3 length: 18; D gene: TRBD1; clone size: once; V gene: TRBV4-1
CDR3 protein: CSVRGQYNEQFF; CDR3 DNA: TGCAGCGTCAGGGGACAGTACAATGAGCAGTTCTTC; J gene: TRBJ2-1; CDR3 length: 12; D gene: TRBD1; clone size: .; V gene: TRBV29-1
CDR3 protein: CATQTGDRYGYTF; CDR3 DNA: TGTGCCACACAGACAGGGGACCGCTATGGCTACACCTTC; J gene: TRBJ1-2; CDR3 length: 13; D gene: TRBD1; clone size: once; V gene: TRBV10-3
CDR3 protein: CASSATPKSSSYEQYF; CDR3 DNA: TGTGCCAGCAGCGCCACCCCTAAATCGAGCTCCTACGAGCAGTACTTC; J gene: TRBJ2-7; CDR3 length: 16; D gene: .; clone size: .; V gene: TRBV9
CDR3 protein: CASSLMDTRDPSLGGYTF; CDR3 DNA: TGTGCCAGCAGCTTAATGGACACGCGGGACCCATCCTTGGGCGGCTACACCTTC; J gene: TRBJ1-2; CDR3 length: 18; D gene: .; clone size: .; V gene: TRBV7-8
CDR3 protein: CASSPQVSYEQYF; CDR3 DNA: TGTGCCAGTAGCCCACAGGTCTCCTACGAGCAGTACTTC; J gene: TRBJ2-7; CDR3 length: 13; D gene: .; clone size: .; V gene: TRBV19
CDR3 protein: CASSRGTGSFLAKNIQYF; CDR3 DNA: TGTGCCAGCAGTCGCGGGACAGGGTCATTTCTAGCCAAAAACATTCAGTACTTC; J gene: TRBJ2-4; CDR3 length: 18; D gene: TRBD1; clone size: .; V gene: TRBV6-6
CDR3 protein: CASSQTSYEQYF; CDR3 DNA: TGCGCCAGCAGCCAGACTTCCTACGAGCAGTACTTC; J gene: TRBJ2-7; CDR3 length: 12; D gene: .; clone size: .; V gene: TRBV5-1
CDR3 protein: CASSLTPRQGGPLSSGNTIYF; CDR3 DNA: TGCGCCAGCAGCCTGACCCCACGACAGGGGGGCCCATTGAGCTCTGGAAACACCATATATTTT; J gene: TRBJ1-3; CDR3 length: 21; D gene: TRBD1; clone size: .; V gene: TRBV5-1
CDR3 protein: CASSLVSRVGYEQYF; CDR3 DNA: TGTGCCAGCAGTTTAGTCAGCAGGGTGGGCTACGAGCAGTACTTC; J gene: TRBJ2-7; CDR3 length: 15; D gene: .; clone size: .; V gene: TRBV28
CDR3 protein: CASSEVTSPLHF; CDR3 DNA: TGTGCCAGCAGTGAGGTGACATCACCCCTCCACTTT; J gene: TRBJ1-6; CDR3 length: 12; D gene: .; clone size: .; V gene: TRBV6-1
CDR3 protein: CATSSGLAGAYEQYF; CDR3 DNA: TGTGCCACCAGCAGCGGACTAGCGGGAGCCTACGAGCAGTACTTC; J gene: TRBJ2-7; CDR3 length: 15; D gene: TRBD2; clone size: .; V gene: TRBV15
CDR3 protein: CASSWHPGQNTGELFF; CDR3 DNA: TGTGCCAGCAGTTGGCACCCGGGACAGAACACCGGGGAGCTGTTTTTT; J gene: TRBJ2-2; CDR3 length: 16; D gene: .; clone size: .; V gene: TRBV27
CDR3 protein: CASSLVLALSNEQFF; CDR3 DNA: TGTGCCAGCAGCTTGGTTTTAGCGTTATCGAATGAGCAGTTCTTC; J gene: TRBJ2-1; CDR3 length: 15; D gene: .; clone size: .; V gene: TRBV5-8
CDR3 protein: CASSDSDRGTGETQYF; CDR3 DNA: TGTGCCAGCAGTGACTCTGACAGGGGGACCGGAGAGACCCAGTACTTC; J gene: TRBJ2-5; CDR3 length: 16; D gene: TRBD1; clone size: .; V gene: TRBV6-4